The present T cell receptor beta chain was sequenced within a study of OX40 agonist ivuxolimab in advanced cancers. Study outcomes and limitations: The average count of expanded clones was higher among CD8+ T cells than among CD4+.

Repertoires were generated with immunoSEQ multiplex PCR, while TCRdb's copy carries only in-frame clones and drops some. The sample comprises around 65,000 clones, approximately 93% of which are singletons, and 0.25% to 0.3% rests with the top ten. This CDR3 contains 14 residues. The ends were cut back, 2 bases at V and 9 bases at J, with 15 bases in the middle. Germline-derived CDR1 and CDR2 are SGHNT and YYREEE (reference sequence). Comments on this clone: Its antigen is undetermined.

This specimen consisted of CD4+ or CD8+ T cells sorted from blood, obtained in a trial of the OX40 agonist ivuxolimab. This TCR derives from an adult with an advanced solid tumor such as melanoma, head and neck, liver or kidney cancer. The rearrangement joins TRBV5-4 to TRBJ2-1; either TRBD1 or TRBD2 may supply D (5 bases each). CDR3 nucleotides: TGTGCCAGCAGCTTCGAGGTAGCTGGGGGTGAGCAGTTCTTC. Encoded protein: CASSFEVAGGEQFF. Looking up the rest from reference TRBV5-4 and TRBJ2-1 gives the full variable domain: ETGVTQSPTHLIKTRGQQVTLRCSSQSGHNTVSWYQQALGQGPQFIFQYYREEENGRGNFPPRFSGLQFPNYSSELNVNALELDDSALYLCASSFEVAGGEQFFGPGTRLTVL.